Listed below are T cell receptor beta chains from one sample, sequenced in a study of T cell responses to AZD1222 COVID-19 vaccine. Libraries were prepared by immunoSEQ multiplex PCR; TCRdb keeps only in-frame clonotypes and omits some of them. The sample carries around 120,000 clones, 70% to 90% recorded once. Source: peripheral blood, taken on day 0 of AZD1222 vaccination. These receptor sequences come from an adult in good health. The CDR3 runs from the conserved cysteine through the conserved F or W. The D gene is left open where the match is weak. The size of a clone is reported for some rows only, either as once, few or many, or as a class for expanded clones.

v_gene	abundance	d_gene	j_gene	CDR3nt	CDR3aa
TRBV29-1	.	.	TRBJ2-7	TGCAGCGTCGCGAGGGGGGCACGGTACGAGCAGTACTTC	CSVARGARYEQYF
TRBV18	.	.	TRBJ1-5	TGTGCCAGCTCACCACAGGGCCTCGGGAGCAATCAGCCCCAGCATTTT	CASSPQGLGSNQPQHF
TRBV12-3/TRBV12-4	.	TRBD1	TRBJ1-1	TGTGCCAGCATCCGACAGGGGAGCACTGAAGCTTTCTTT	CASIRQGSTEAFF
TRBV9	.	TRBD1	TRBJ1-6	TGTGCCAGCAGCCCAAGACAGGGGGCGAGGAATTCACCCCTCCACTTT	CASSPRQGARNSPLHF
TRBV7-3	once	TRBD1	TRBJ1-1	TGTGCCAGCAGCTTAACTACAGGGGGCACTGAAGCTTTCTTT	CASSLTTGGTEAFF
TRBV7-8	.	TRBD1	TRBJ2-2	TGTGCCAGCAGCTTAGGGGGGACAGGGGTTAATTCCGAGCTGTTTTTT	CASSLGGTGVNSELFF
TRBV5-6	once	TRBD2	TRBJ2-1	TGTGCCAGCAGCTTGGCCCGGGGGGGACTCATAGAGCAGTTCTTC	CASSLARGGLIEQFF
TRBV18	.	.	TRBJ1-6	TGTGCCAGCTCACCGCTTCGTGGGGCGGCGAGCTCCTATAATTCACCCCTCCACTTT	CASSPLRGAASSYNSPLHF
TRBV5-1	.	.	TRBJ2-7	TGCGCCAGCAGCTTGGCGATAGGGTCTTCCTACGAGCAGTACTTC	CASSLAIGSSYEQYF
TRBV6-5	.	.	TRBJ1-3	TGTGCCAGCAGTTACTCCGGGCCGCGTAGGGGAAACACCATATATTTT	CASSYSGPRRGNTIYF
TRBV19	.	.	TRBJ1-3	TGTGCCAGTAGTATTTTTGGACACCTCTCTGGAAACACCATATATTTT	CASSIFGHLSGNTIYF
TRBV11-2	.	.	TRBJ1-5	TGTGCCAGCAGCTTAGGTGCAGGGCTGGGCAATCAGCCCCAGCATTTT	CASSLGAGLGNQPQHF
TRBV14	.	.	TRBJ2-5	TGTGCCAGCAGCCCCAGGGGTCAGGAGACCCAGTACTTC	CASSPRGQETQYF
TRBV28	.	TRBD1	TRBJ1-5	TGTGCCAGCAGCTCTTATTCTCAGGGGGTTAGCAATCAGCCCCAGCATTTT	CASSSYSQGVSNQPQHF
TRBV28	.	TRBD1	TRBJ1-5	TGTGCCAGCCATAGACAGGGACTTAATCAGCCCCAGCATTTT	CASHRQGLNQPQHF
TRBV7-9	.	TRBD1	TRBJ2-1	TGTGCCAGCAGCTTAGGGGACAGCTCCTACAATGAGCAGTTCTTC	CASSLGDSSYNEQFF